One sample yielded the 22 T cell receptor beta chains listed below, sequenced in a study of human T cells and chemical hapten exposure. TCRdb reprocessed the RACE reads via MiXCR and lists one record per CDR3 protein. Among around 340,000 distinct CDR3 sequences, under 8% were seen once, and the ten largest hold less than 10%. Specified time point: patch test 1, 2 weeks after DPC sensitization. Noted treatment: therapeutic diphenylcyclopropenone sensitization with weekly scalp DPC. Sequencing used whole blood, obtained in connection with sensitization to the hapten diphenylcyclopropenone (DPC). These receptors originate from a young woman with alopecia areata. Some clones in this sample may be carry-over from other donors' samples.

This chain links TRBV5-1 with TRBJ2-2; 7 nucleotides line up with TRBD2. With 0 bases clipped from V and 5 bases from J, the junction kept 13 bases outside the gene matches. The germline CDR1 and CDR2 sequences are SGHRS and YFSETQ. CDR3 length equals 18 residues. The CDR3 loop is CASSLGIAGAKITGELFF. The CDR3 DNA follows: TGCGCCAGCAGCTTGGGAATAGCGGGCGCTAAGATAACCGGGGAGCTGTTTTTT.

V usage is TRBV27 and J usage is TRBJ1-1, with 8 bases fitting TRBD1. J gave up 3 bases and V 0 bases, and 0 bases lay outside the gene matches. CDR3 length: 14 amino acids. CDR1 and CDR2 (germline): MNHEY, SMNVEV (reference sequence). The CDR3 spells CASSLSDRDTEAFF. For the CDR3, the DNA is TGTGCCAGCAGTTTATCGGACAGGGACACTGAAGCTTTCTTT.

This clonotype has ten or more counts. The chain combines TRBV20-1 with TRBJ1-1, with D possibly being TRBD1 (5 bases). Germline lookup yields CDR1 DFQATT and CDR2 SNEGSKA (reference sequence). Trimming shortened V by 6 bases and J by 4 bases, and 18 bases separated the two germline ends. The CDR3 consists of 14 residues. This CDR3 reads CSARPVGGGTEAFF. CDR3 DNA: TGCAGTGCCCGCCCGGTGGGGGGGGGCACTGAAGCTTTCTTT.

This clonotype appeared a few times. The rearrangement links TRBV19 to TRBJ2-4, with D perhaps matching TRBD1 or TRBD2 (5 bases each). The CDR3 has 16 residues. The V and J ends lost 5 bases and 0 bases respectively, with 14 bases between them. Germline assignment: CDR1 LNHDA and CDR2 SQIVND (reference sequence). Here the CDR3 DNA reads TGTGCCAGTAGTCAATGGAAGGGGACAGCCAAAAACATTCAGTACTTC. Translated: CASSQWKGTAKNIQYF.

This clonotype was seen at least ten times. V and J are TRBV20-1 and TRBJ2-3, with D hard to call. The CDR3 totals 12 residues. Germline CDR1 DFQATT, CDR2 SNEGSKA (reference sequence). Trimming took off 7 bases at V and 0 bases at J, with 8 bases between the two ends. CDR3 in DNA: TGCAGTGGAGGAAGTAGCACAGATACGCAGTATTTT. The encoded protein is CSGGSSTDTQYF.

This chain uses TRBV27 with TRBJ1-5; the D is unclear. The length of the CDR3 is 14 residues. Germline V CDR1 and CDR2: MNHEY, SMNVEV (reference sequence). Trimming left V 2 bases short and J 7 bases short, with 12 bases between. The CDR3 nucleotides are TGTGCCAGCAGTTTAGACGGAGGGCCCCAGCCCCAGCATTTT. This codes for CASSLDGGPQPQHF.

This clonotype has a handful of counts. V is TRBV15 and J is TRBJ1-3; no reliable D call. CDR1 is LNHNV and CDR2 is YYDKDF in the germline V gene (reference sequence). Trimming left V 0 bases short and J 0 bases short, with 15 bases between. CDR3 size: 18 residues. The CDR3: CATSRDQLKKFSGNTIYF. The CDR3 DNA is TGTGCCACCAGCAGAGATCAGCTGAAAAAGTTCTCTGGAAACACCATATATTTT.

The V and J genes are TRBV12-3 or TRBV12-4 and TRBJ2-1; D might be TRBD2 (5 bases). The CDR3 covers 15 residues. V dropped 8 bases and J dropped 7 bases, with 21 bases sitting between them. CDR3 DNA sequence: TGTGCCAGCGGACCGTCCTTAGAGGGTGCGAATGAGCAGTTCTTC. This translates into CASGPSLEGANEQFF.

This clonotype was found many times. V usage is TRBV10-3 and J usage is TRBJ2-3; no clear D. The CDR3 loop spans 12 amino acids. Trimming pared 1 base from V and 5 bases from J, leaving 4 bases between. CDR1 is ENHRY and CDR2 is SYGVKD in the germline V gene. CDR3 DNA: TGTGCCATCAGTGAGTTTAGAGATACGCAGTATTTT. Amino acids: CAISEFRDTQYF.

The chain recombines TRBV11-2 with TRBJ2-5; possible D gene TRBD2, 7 bases. The CDR3 runs 13 residues. Germline values: CDR1 SGHAT, CDR2 FQNNGV. V was cut by 5 bases and J by 5 bases, with 12 bases left in between. The CDR3 reads CASSRRGGETQYF. The DNA of the CDR3 is TGTGCCAGCAGCCGGAGGGGGGGTGAGACCCAGTACTTC.

The rearrangement joins TRBV6-1 to TRBJ2-3; D tentatively fits TRBD1 or TRBD2 (5 bases each). Germline V gene lookup returns CDR1 MNHNS and CDR2 SASEGT. Trimming left V 6 bases short and J 6 bases short, with 10 bases between. The CDR3 totals 12 residues. The chain's CDR3 is CASSQGADTQYF. CDR3 DNA sequence: TGTGCCAGCAGCCAGGGAGCGGATACGCAGTATTTT.

At least ten counts were recorded for this clonotype. This chain uses TRBV6-4 with TRBJ2-6; D not resolved. V lost 4 bases to trimming and J lost 0 bases, with 10 bases between them. This CDR3 has 16 residues. The germline V gene encodes CDR1 MRHNA and CDR2 SNTAGT. The CDR3 loop is CASSADANSGANVLTF. As DNA, the CDR3 is TGTGCCAGCAGTGCGGACGCAAACTCTGGGGCCAACGTCCTGACTTTC.

This clonotype was detected a few times. A read error is likely here: a far larger clone is one base away. The V and J genes are TRBV9 and TRBJ2-2, with D uncertain. Trimming removed 4 bases from V and 4 bases from J, with 5 bases in between. Germline V gene sequence: CDR1 SGDLS, CDR2 YYNGEE. The CDR3 has 12 residues. Here the CDR3 reads CASSPATGELFF. The CDR3 DNA is TGTGCCAGCAGCCCGGCCACCGGGGAGCTGTTTTTT.

The chain is built from TRBV12-3 or TRBV12-4 and TRBJ1-1, with 10 bases fitting TRBD1. V gave up 6 bases and J gave up 6 bases; unmatched junction bases: 7. The CDR3 spans 14 residues. CDR3 residues: CASSSTGGGSEAFF. CDR3 sequence (DNA): TGTGCCAGCAGCTCGACAGGGGGCGGATCTGAAGCTTTCTTT.

The chain is built from TRBV12-3 or TRBV12-4 and TRBJ2-5, with D tentatively TRBD2 (5 bases). The V end lost 6 bases, the J end lost 1 base, and 21 bases lay between the germline ends. This CDR3 has 17 residues. The CDR3 is CASSSYGKRSFQETQYF. In nucleotides, the CDR3 is TGTGCCAGCAGCTCCTACGGCAAGCGGAGTTTCCAAGAGACCCAGTACTTC.

This clonotype was detected many times. The chain has TRBV7-8 and TRBJ1-5, with D maybe TRBD1 (5 bases). The V and J ends lost 3 bases and 6 bases respectively, with 15 bases between them. The germline V gene encodes CDR1 SGHVS and CDR2 FQNEAQ. This CDR3 contains 15 residues. As DNA, the CDR3 is TGTGCCAGCAGCTTCGAATCTTCAGGGATTCAGCCCCAGCATTTT. Its translation is CASSFESSGIQPQHF.

This clonotype was seen repeatedly, ten times or more. This chain joins TRBV27 and TRBJ2-7; 9 bases agree with TRBD1. Germline CDR1 reads MNHEY; CDR2 reads SMNVEV (reference sequence). CDR3 length equals 17 residues. The V gene end was trimmed by 2 bases and the J gene end by 2 bases; junction bases not matched to a gene: 10. The DNA of the CDR3 is TGTGCCAGCAGTTTACAAGACTTGAGGACAGGGGCCTACGAGCAGTACTTC. This sequence encodes CASSLQDLRTGAYEQYF.

This clonotype was seen a handful of times. CDR3 DNA: TGTGCCAGCAGTGAAGGACACCCTGCGTCTGGAAACACCATATATTTT. This codes for CASSEGHPASGNTIYF. The chain joins TRBV2 to TRBJ1-3; no clear D gene. Germline CDR1 reads SNHLY; CDR2 reads FYNNEI. The V gene lost 1 base and the J gene lost 1 base, with 11 bases spanning the gap. This CDR3 has 16 amino acids.

This clonotype has a count of ten or more. The gene calls are TRBV15 and TRBJ2-3; 10 bases align to TRBD1. Germline V lookup: CDR1 LNHNV, CDR2 YYDKDF (reference sequence). V gave up 0 bases and J gave up 4 bases; unmatched junction bases: 1. This CDR3 has 15 amino acids. CDR3 residues: CATSREGQGSDTQYF. The CDR3 DNA follows: TGTGCCACCAGCAGAGAGGGACAGGGGTCAGATACGCAGTATTTT.

This clonotype was observed many times. The genes are TRBV10-3 and TRBJ1-5; no reliable D call. The CDR3 is 13 amino acids. Germline CDR1 ENHRY, CDR2 SYGVKD. Deletions cut 5 bases from V and 0 bases from J, with 5 bases between. This chain's CDR3 is CAISPDSNQPQHF. The CDR3 nucleotides read TGTGCCATCAGTCCAGATAGCAATCAGCCCCAGCATTTT.

This clonotype was seen at least ten times. The gene calls are TRBV5-6 and TRBJ2-6, with unresolved D. This CDR3 is 15 amino acids long. Germline V lookup: CDR1 SGHDT, CDR2 YYEEEE. V was pared by 3 bases and J by 2 bases, with 9 bases between. The chain's CDR3 is CASSSEFPGANVLTF. The CDR3 DNA reads TGTGCCAGCAGCTCTGAGTTCCCTGGGGCCAACGTCCTGACTTTC.

V and J are TRBV27 and TRBJ2-7, with TRBD1 identical over 7 bases. CDR1 is MNHEY, CDR2 SMNVEV, per germline (reference sequence). This CDR3 has 15 residues. Trimming took 4 bases from V and 2 from J; bases not matched to a gene: 8. CDR3 coding DNA: TGTGCCAGCAGTTCGCGACAGGGTCCGACCTACGAGCAGTACTTC. Protein product: CASSSRQGPTYEQYF.